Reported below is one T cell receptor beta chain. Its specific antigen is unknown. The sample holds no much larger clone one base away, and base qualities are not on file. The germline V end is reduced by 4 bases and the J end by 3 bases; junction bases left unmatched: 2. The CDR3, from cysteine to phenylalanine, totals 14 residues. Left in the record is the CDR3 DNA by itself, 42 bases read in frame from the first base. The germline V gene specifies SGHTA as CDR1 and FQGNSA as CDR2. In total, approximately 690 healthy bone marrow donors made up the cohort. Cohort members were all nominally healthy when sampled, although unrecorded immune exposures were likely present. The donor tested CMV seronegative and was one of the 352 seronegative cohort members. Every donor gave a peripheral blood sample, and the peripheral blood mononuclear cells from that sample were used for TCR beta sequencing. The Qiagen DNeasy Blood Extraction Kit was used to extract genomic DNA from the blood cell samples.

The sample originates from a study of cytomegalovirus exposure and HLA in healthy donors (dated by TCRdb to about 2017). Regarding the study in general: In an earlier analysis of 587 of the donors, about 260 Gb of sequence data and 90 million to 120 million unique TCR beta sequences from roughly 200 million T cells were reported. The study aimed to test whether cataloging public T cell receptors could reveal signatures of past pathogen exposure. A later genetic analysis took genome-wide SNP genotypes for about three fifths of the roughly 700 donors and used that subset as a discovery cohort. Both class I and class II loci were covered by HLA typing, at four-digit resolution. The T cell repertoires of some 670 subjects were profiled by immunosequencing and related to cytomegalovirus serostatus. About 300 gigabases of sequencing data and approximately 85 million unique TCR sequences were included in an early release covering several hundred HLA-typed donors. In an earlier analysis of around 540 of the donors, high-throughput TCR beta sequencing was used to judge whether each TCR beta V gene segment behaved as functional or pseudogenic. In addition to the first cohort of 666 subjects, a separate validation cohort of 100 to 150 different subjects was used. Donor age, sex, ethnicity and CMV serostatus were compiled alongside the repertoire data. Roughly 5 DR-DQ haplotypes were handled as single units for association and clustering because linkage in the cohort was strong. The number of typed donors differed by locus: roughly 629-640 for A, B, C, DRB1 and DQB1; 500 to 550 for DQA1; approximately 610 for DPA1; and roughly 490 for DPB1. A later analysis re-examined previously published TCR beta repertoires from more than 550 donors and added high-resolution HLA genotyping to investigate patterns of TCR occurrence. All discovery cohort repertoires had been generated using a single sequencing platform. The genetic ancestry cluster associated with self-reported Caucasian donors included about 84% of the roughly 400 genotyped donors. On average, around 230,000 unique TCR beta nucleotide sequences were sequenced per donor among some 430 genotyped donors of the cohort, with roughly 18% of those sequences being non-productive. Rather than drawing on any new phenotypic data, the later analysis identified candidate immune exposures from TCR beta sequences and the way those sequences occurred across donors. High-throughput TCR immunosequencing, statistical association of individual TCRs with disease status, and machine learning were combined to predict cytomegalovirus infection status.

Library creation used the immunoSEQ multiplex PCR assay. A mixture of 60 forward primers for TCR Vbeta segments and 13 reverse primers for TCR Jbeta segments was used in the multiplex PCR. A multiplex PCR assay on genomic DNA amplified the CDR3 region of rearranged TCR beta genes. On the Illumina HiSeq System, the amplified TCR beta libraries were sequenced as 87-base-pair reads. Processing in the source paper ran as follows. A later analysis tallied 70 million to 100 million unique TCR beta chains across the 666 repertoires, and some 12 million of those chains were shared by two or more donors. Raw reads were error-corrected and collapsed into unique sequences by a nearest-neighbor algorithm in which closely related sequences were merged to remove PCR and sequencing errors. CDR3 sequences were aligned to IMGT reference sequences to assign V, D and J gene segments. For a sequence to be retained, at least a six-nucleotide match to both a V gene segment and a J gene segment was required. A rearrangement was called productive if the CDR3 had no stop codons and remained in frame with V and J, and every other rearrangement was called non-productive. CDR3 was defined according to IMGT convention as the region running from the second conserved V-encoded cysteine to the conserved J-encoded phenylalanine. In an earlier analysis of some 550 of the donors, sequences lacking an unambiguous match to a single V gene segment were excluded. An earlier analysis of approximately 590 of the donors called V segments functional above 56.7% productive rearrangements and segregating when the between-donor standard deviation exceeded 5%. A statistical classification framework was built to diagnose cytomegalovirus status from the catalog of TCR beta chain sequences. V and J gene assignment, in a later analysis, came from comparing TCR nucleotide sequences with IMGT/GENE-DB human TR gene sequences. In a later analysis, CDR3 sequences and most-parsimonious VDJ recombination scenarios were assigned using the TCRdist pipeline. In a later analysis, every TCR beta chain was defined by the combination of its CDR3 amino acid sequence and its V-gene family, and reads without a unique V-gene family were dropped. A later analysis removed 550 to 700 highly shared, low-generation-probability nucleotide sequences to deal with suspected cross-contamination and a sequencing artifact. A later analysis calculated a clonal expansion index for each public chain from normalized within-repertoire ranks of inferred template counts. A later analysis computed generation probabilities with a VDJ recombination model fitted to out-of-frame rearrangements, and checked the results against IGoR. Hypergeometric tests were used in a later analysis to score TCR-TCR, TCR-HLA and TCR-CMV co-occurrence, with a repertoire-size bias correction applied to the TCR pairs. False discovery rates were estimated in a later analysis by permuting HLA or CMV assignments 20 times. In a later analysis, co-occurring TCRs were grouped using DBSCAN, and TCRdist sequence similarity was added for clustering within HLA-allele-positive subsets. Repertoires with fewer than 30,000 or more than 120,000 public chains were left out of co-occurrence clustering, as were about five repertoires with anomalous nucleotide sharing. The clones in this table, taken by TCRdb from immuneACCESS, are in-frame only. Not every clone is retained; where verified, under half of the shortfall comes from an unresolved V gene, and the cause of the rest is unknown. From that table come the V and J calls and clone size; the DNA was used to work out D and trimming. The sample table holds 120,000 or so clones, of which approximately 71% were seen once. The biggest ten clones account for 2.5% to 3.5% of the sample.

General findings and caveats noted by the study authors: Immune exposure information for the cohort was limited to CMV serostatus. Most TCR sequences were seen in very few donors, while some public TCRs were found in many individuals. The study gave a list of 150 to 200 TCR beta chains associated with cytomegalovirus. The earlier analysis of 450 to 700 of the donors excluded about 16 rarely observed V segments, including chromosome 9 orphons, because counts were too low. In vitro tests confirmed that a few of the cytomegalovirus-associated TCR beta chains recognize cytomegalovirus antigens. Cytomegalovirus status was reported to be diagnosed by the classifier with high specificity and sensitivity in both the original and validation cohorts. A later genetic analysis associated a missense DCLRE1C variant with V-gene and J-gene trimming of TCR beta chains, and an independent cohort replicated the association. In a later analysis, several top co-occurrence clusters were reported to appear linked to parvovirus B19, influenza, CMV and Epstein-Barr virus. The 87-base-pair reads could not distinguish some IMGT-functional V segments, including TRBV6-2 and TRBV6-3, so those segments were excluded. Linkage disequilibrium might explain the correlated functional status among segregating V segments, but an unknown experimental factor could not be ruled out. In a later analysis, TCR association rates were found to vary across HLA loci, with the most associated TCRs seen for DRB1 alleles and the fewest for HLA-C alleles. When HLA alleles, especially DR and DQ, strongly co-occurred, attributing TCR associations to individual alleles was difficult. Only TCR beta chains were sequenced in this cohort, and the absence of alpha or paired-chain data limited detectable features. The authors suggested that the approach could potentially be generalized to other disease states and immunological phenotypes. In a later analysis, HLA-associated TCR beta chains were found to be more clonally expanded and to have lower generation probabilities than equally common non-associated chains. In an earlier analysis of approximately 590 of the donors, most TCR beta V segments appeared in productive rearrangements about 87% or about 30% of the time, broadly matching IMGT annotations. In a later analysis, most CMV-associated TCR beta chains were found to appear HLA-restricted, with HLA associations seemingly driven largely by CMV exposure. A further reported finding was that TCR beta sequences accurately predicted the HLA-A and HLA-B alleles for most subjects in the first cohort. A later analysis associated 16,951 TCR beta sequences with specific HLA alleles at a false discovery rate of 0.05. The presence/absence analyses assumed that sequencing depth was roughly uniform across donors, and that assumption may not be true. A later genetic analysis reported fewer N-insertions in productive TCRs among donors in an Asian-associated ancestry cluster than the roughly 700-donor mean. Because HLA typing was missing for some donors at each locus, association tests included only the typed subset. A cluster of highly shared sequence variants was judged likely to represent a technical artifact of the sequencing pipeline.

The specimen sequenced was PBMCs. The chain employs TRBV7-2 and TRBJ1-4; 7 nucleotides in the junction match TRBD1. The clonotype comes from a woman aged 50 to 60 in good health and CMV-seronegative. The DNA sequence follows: TGTGCCAGCAGCTCACAGGGGTCTAATGAAAAACTGTTTTTT. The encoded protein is CASSSQGSNEKLFF.